This T cell receptor (beta chain) derives from a study of shared clonotypes between healthy human individuals. Data came from immunoSEQ multiplex PCR; TCRdb stores just in-frame clones and leaves some out. Here the sample spans around 2.1 million clones, approximately 94% being singletons. Naive CD8 cells comprised CD45RO-negative, CCR7-positively selected cells, excluding terminally differentiated effector memory CD45RA+ cells. Input material: naive CD8+ T cells from PBMCs. The source of this sequence is a man between 18 and 29 years old in good health. Some clones in this sample may be carry-over from other donors' samples.

The CDR3 region has the DNA TGTGCCACCAGCAGAGATAGCGAGGGTTACCAAGAGACCCAGTACTTC. It encodes CATSRDSEGYQETQYF. The rearrangement joins TRBV15 to TRBJ2-5; D may be TRBD2 (5 bases). Trimming pared 0 bases from V and 0 bases from J, leaving 11 bases between. CDR1 and CDR2 from the germline V gene are LNHNV and YYDKDF (reference sequence). CDR3 length: 16 residues. The variable domain in full, with the rest retrieved from reference TRBV15 and TRBJ2-5, is DAMVIQNPRYQVTQFGKPVTLSCSQTLNHNVMYWYQQKSSQAPKLLFHYYDKDFNNEADTPDNFQSRRPNTSFCFLDIRSPGLGDTAMYLCATSRDSEGYQETQYFGPGTRLLVL.